A selection of T cell receptor beta chains follows, all from one sample in a study of blood T cell repertoires in COVID-19. Assay: immunoSEQ multiplex PCR; the TCRdb copy retains only in-frame clones and omits some. The table includes fewer than 400,000 clones, less than 85% detected once. The sequencing sample was made of PBMCs or T cells enriched from blood (not recorded which). Every receptor here comes from a woman in her twenties or thirties who had been exposed to COVID-19. Each CDR3 is given with its conserved first and last residue. Each record gives: D gene, V gene, J gene, clone size, CDR3 DNA, CDR3 protein. A D gene is named only where the DNA matches it firmly. The listing skips clone size in some rows; elsewhere it reads once, few, many or a size class.

.	TRBV19	TRBJ2-5	.	TGTGCCAGTAGTACCCGGTCGAACGGGGAGACCCAGTACTTC	CASSTRSNGETQYF
.	TRBV7-8	TRBJ2-1	once	TGTGCCAGCAGCCCGTCTAATGAGCAGTTCTTC	CASSPSNEQFF
.	TRBV7-3	TRBJ2-1	.	TGTGCCAGCAGCGCCCTGAGAGCGGGCGGTGACAATGAGCAGTTCTTC	CASSALRAGGDNEQFF
.	TRBV7-9	TRBJ2-3	.	TGTGCCAGTGGGTCGGGTGGAGATACGCAGTATTTT	CASGSGGDTQYF
TRBD2	TRBV27	TRBJ2-1	many	TGTGCCAGCGGGGGGGGCAATGAGCAGTTCTTC	CASGGGNEQFF
TRBD2	TRBV28	TRBJ2-7	.	TGTGCCACCACAAACACCCTAGCGGGAAGCGAGCAGTACTTC	CATTNTLAGSEQYF
TRBD1	TRBV28	TRBJ1-5	.	TGTGCCAGCAGCCCAGGGGGAAACAATCAGCCCCAGCATTTT	CASSPGGNNQPQHF
.	TRBV7-9	TRBJ2-7	once	TGTGCCAGCAGCTCCTCGACAGAGAACTACGAGCAGTACTTC	CASSSSTENYEQYF
.	TRBV27	TRBJ1-4	.	TGTGCCAGCGCCTCGCTTGCGCTGGCCCTAGATGAAAAACTGTTTTTT	CASASLALALDEKLFF
.	TRBV7-9	TRBJ1-1	.	TGTGCCAGCAGCGAGAGGACAGATAACACTGAAGCTTTCTTT	CASSERTDNTEAFF
TRBD1	TRBV18	TRBJ2-5	.	TGTGCCAGCTCACTTATGGACAGGGCACTAAGGGAGACCCAGTACTTC	CASSLMDRALRETQYF
.	TRBV12-3/TRBV12-4	TRBJ2-1	few	TGTGCCAGCAAAACTTTCCCCTACAATGAGCAGTTCTTC	CASKTFPYNEQFF
.	TRBV10-3	TRBJ1-1	few	TGTGCCATCAGTGACCCGACAGGTATGAACACTGAAGCTTTCTTT	CAISDPTGMNTEAFF
.	TRBV28	TRBJ2-6	.	TGTGCCAGCAGTTTCAGGGGAAGAGGGTCTGGGGCCAACGTCCTGACTTTC	CASSFRGRGSGANVLTF
.	TRBV27	TRBJ1-6	.	TGTGCCAGCAGTCCCTCTCTCTCCTCCTATAATTCACCCCTCCACTTT	CASSPSLSSYNSPLHF
.	TRBV25-1	TRBJ2-7	.	TGTGCCAGCAGTGACAGGTACGAGCAGTACTTC	CASSDRYEQYF
TRBD2	TRBV7-7	TRBJ2-5	.	TGTGCTAGCAGCTTGCAAAGGCGGGGGGGACAAGAGACCCAGTACTTC	CASSLQRRGGQETQYF
.	TRBV18	TRBJ1-4	.	TGTGCCAGCTCACACCGTCCTTTTTCGACAGCAAATGAAAAACTGTTTTTT	CASSHRPFSTANEKLFF
TRBD2	TRBV7-6	TRBJ2-3	.	TGTGCCAGCAGCTTAGAATTACTAGCGGGGGTTAACACAGATACGCAGTATTTT	CASSLELLAGVNTDTQYF
TRBD2	TRBV3-1/TRBV3-2	TRBJ2-3	.	TGTGCCAGCAGCTACCGTAGCGGGCCAGGTACGCAGTATTTT	CASSYRSGPGTQYF
TRBD1	TRBV19	TRBJ1-2	.	TGTGCCAGTAGTAGAGGCTCTGTTGGGACAGTTTATGGCTACACCTTC	CASSRGSVGTVYGYTF
.	TRBV27	TRBJ1-2	.	TGTGCCAGCAGTTTAATTTGGGGGCGTGTCGATGGCTACACCTTC	CASSLIWGRVDGYTF
.	TRBV9	TRBJ2-7	.	TGTGCCAGCAGCGTAGAAATTAGCGTTCGGTCCTACGAGCAGTACTTC	CASSVEISVRSYEQYF
.	TRBV27	TRBJ1-5	.	TGTGCCAGCAGTTCGACAACCGTACAGGGAGATCAGCCCCAGCATTTT	CASSSTTVQGDQPQHF
.	TRBV4-1	TRBJ1-1	.	TGCGCCAGCAGCCAAGCCGGTCGAGAAGCTTTCTTT	CASSQAGREAFF
TRBD2	TRBV2	TRBJ2-2	.	TGTGCCAGCATTGGGACTAGCGGGAGAGTTACCGGGGAGCTGTTTTTT	CASIGTSGRVTGELFF
.	TRBV3-1/TRBV3-2	TRBJ1-1	.	TGTGCCAGCAGCCTCACGTCAGGCACTGAAGCTTTCTTT	CASSLTSGTEAFF